The sequence of this T cell receptor beta chain was determined in a study of PD-1 blockade in classical Hodgkin lymphoma. In the study overall: Patients were treated with nivolumab at 3 mg/kg, and this was given intravenously every 2 weeks.

Relapse after autologous stem cell transplantation occurred in every patient, and brentuximab vedotin exposure varied. The protocol was immunoSEQ multiplex PCR, while the TCRdb copy is restricted to in-frame clones and leaves out a portion. The data hold around 91,000 clones, with about four fifths observed a single time. Germline CDR1 reads KGHSH; CDR2 reads LQKENI. The CDR3 contains 18 residues. Unmatched junction bases numbered 10, after V lost 1 base and J lost 0 bases. General observations from the study: Still unresolved is the cause of the repertoire differences, which may be disease activity or prior therapy. Those achieving complete response showed baseline diversity like newly diagnosed patients. Researchers reported that CD4+ TCR diversity, though not CD8+, rose significantly by C4D1.

As for this clone: Its specificity is unknown.

The sample here was peripheral blood mononuclear cells (PBMCs), taken before the second cycle of nivolumab. The V and J genes are TRBV18 and TRBJ1-1; TRBD1 aligns across 8 bases. This TCR derives from a human donor with classical Hodgkin lymphoma. The CDR3 nucleotides read TGTGCCAGCTCACCACGTCCGTGGGGACAGGCGATGAACACTGAAGCTTTCTTT. Encoded protein: CASSPRPWGQAMNTEAFF. Using reference TRBV18 and TRBJ1-1 for the parts outside the CDR3, the full variable domain is NAGVMQNPRHLVRRRGQEARLRCSPMKGHSHVYWYRQLPEEGLKFMVYLQKENIIDESGMPKERFSAEFPKEGPSILRIQQVVRGDSAAYFCASSPRPWGQAMNTEAFFGQGTRLTVV.